This T cell receptor (beta chain) was profiled in a study of control samples from healthy donors and cancer patients (dated by TCRdb to 2018 to 2020). Taken from cysteine to phenylalanine, the CDR3 has 12 residues. Just CDR3 DNA is preserved here, 36 bases in frame from base 1. Via the germline V gene (reference sequence), CDR1 is PRHDT and CDR2 FYEKMQ. V is shortened by 6 bases, J by 4 bases, and the region joining them spans 9 bases. Libraries were built with the immunoSEQ multiplex PCR assay. TCRdb took over this immuneACCESS table, retaining in-frame rearrangements with V and J assigned. Such tables are incomplete; in checked studies, under half of the missing clones stem from an unresolved V gene, and the remainder is unexplained. This sample has roughly 160,000 clones in its table, and about 90% of those were observed once. The ten top clones hold about 5.3% of the sample. Concerning this clone: Its antigen remains undetermined. No per-base quality is available; no much larger clone lies one base away.

Recombination connected TRBV13 to TRBJ1-1; 5 matching bases give a weak D call of TRBD1. Specimen: blood. This clonotype originated in a woman between 25 and 40 years old in good health. The DNA sequence is TGTGCCAGCAGTGGGGGGGGCACTGAAGCTTTCTTT. Its translation reads: CASSGGGTEAFF.